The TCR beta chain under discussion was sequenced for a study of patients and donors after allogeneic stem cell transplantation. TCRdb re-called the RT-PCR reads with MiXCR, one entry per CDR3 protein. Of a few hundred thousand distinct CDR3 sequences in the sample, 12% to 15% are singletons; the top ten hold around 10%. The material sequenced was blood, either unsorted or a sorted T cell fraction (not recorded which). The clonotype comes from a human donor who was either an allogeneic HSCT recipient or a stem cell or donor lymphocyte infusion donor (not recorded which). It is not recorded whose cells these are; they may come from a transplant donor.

The CDR3 reads CSARAQYEQYF. For the CDR3, the DNA is TGCAGTGCTAGAGCACAGTACGAGCAGTACTTC. The chain combines TRBV20-1 with TRBJ2-7; D is unresolved. CDR3 length: 11 amino acids. Deletions cut 1 base from V and 4 bases from J, with 5 bases between. Germline loops: CDR1 DFQATT, CDR2 SNEGSKA (reference sequence).